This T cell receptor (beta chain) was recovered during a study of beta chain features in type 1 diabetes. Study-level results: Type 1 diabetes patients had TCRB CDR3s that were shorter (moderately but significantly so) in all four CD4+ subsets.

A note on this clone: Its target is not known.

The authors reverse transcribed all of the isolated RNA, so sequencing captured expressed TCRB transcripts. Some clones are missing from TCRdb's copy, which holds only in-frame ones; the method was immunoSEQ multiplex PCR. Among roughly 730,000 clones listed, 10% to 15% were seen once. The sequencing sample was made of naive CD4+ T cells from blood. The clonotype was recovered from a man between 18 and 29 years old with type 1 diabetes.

For the CDR3, the DNA is TGTGCCTGGAGTCCCCCCTCGGATACAGAGACCCAGTACTTC. Its translation is CAWSPPSDTETQYF. The chain uses TRBV30 and TRBJ2-5; D is unresolved. V was cut by 2 bases and J by 4 bases, with 14 bases left in between. The CDR3 spans 14 residues. Germline V CDR1 and CDR2: GTSNPN, SVGIG (reference sequence).